Listed below are T cell receptor beta chains from one sample, sequenced in a study of metastatic and nonmetastatic thyroid tumors. With MiXCR, TCRdb called clones anew from the PCR reads. The sample gives some 64,000 clones, approximately 4.1% of which show up once; 20% to 25% is in the top ten. What was sequenced was blood. The receptors were sampled from a female donor with papillary thyroid cancer or a benign thyroid nodule (not recorded which). Some clones in this sample may be carry-over from other donors' samples. CDR3s include the opening cysteine and the closing phenylalanine or tryptophan. A D gene is named only where the DNA matches it firmly. Clone sizes are given selectively: once, few, many, or a class where the clone is expanded.

size,J,D,V,CDR3,DNA
.,TRBJ1-1,.,TRBV11-1,CASSLFGHMNTEAFF,TGTGCCAGCAGCTTATTCGGCCACATGAACACTGAAGCTTTCTTT
many,TRBJ1-6,.,TRBV27,CATTRGAATPLHF,TGTGCCACGACTAGAGGGGCAGCTACACCCCTCCACTTT
many,TRBJ1-2,.,TRBV3-1,CASSQELGGRDYGYTF,TGTGCCAGCAGCCAAGAATTAGGGGGTAGGGACTATGGCTACACCTTC
few,TRBJ1-4,.,TRBV19,CASSIVAGLNEKLFF,TGTGCCAGTAGTATAGTGGCAGGGCTTAATGAAAAACTGTTTTTT
many,TRBJ2-3,.,TRBV5-8,CASSLAWADTQYF,TGTGCCAGCAGCTTGGCCTGGGCAGATACGCAGTATTTT
many,TRBJ2-7,TRBD2,TRBV28,CASSSPSAGPREQYF,TGTGCCAGCAGTTCACCCTCAGCGGGGCCTCGGGAGCAGTACTTC
many,TRBJ1-2,TRBD1,TRBV19,CASSWDRGYGYTF,TGTGCCAGTAGTTGGGACAGGGGCTATGGCTACACCTTC
.,TRBJ2-7,TRBD2,TRBV6-1,CVSSPQGGSLEQYF,TGTGTCAGCAGTCCCCAGGGAGGGTCCCTGGAGCAGTACTTC
many,TRBJ2-1,TRBD2,TRBV24-1,CATSDQVGGHRLGGTSGRRHEQFF,TGTGCCACCAGTGACCAGGTCGGCGGACACAGGTTAGGGGGGACTAGCGGGAGACGCCATGAGCAGTTCTTC
many,TRBJ1-1,.,TRBV3-1,CASSQAGGRTSRSEAFF,TGTGCCAGCAGCCAAGCGGGGGGAAGGACCTCGAGGAGTGAAGCTTTCTTT
many,TRBJ1-3,.,TRBV7-2,CASSQGALTGNTIYF,TGTGCCAGCAGCCAAGGGGCCCTAACTGGAAACACCATATATTTT
.,TRBJ2-2,TRBD1,TRBV5-1,CASAPGQGHTGELFF,TGCGCCAGCGCGCCGGGACAGGGGCACACCGGGGAGCTGTTTTTT
many,TRBJ2-7,.,TRBV5-1,CASSFGQAYEQYF,TGCGCCAGCAGCTTTGGCCAAGCCTACGAGCAGTACTTC
.,TRBJ1-6,.,TRBV30,CAWSDSPGEVSPLHF,TGTGCCTGGAGTGATTCGCCAGGGGAGGTTTCACCCCTCCACTTT
many,TRBJ2-1,.,TRBV20-1,CSVKQQGRNEQFF,TGCAGTGTAAAGCAGCAGGGGCGGAATGAGCAGTTCTTC
many,TRBJ2-3,.,TRBV28,CASRTELRGDTQYF,TGTGCCAGCAGAACTGAGCTAAGAGGAGATACGCAGTATTTT
.,TRBJ2-1,TRBD1,TRBV11-2,CANSRGQYNEQFF,TGTGCCAACAGCAGGGGACAGTACAATGAGCAGTTCTTC
many,TRBJ1-2,TRBD1,TRBV2,CASSEARTGRDGYTF,TGTGCCAGCAGTGAAGCCCGGACAGGGAGGGATGGCTACACCTTC
many,TRBJ2-1,TRBD1,TRBV12-3/TRBV12-4,CASRLGTVYNEQFF,TGTGCCAGCCGTCTCGGGACAGTTTACAATGAGCAGTTCTTC
few,TRBJ1-2,.,TRBV2,CASSESRDYGYTF,TGTGCCAGCAGTGAGAGTCGGGACTATGGCTACACCTTC
.,TRBJ2-6,.,TRBV20-1,CSAKDPSGANALTF,TGCAGTGCTAAGGACCCCTCTGGTGCCAACGCCCTGACTTTC
many,TRBJ2-3,TRBD2,TRBV10-2,CASSETSGRSDTQYF,TGCGCCAGCAGTGAGACGAGCGGGAGATCAGATACGCAGTATTTT
few,TRBJ1-6,.,TRBV28,CASNTWSGLCTYNSPLHF,TGTGCCAGCAATACATGGTCGGGCCTTTGCACCTATAATTCACCCCTCCACTTT
many,TRBJ1-1,.,TRBV10-3,CAIRDTGTANTEAFF,TGTGCCATCAGAGACACCGGGACGGCGAACACTGAAGCTTTCTTT
many,TRBJ2-2,.,TRBV2,CASSPSVVFSEGELFF,TGTGCCAGCAGTCCATCAGTCGTTTTTTCTGAGGGGGAGCTGTTTTTT
few,TRBJ2-7,TRBD1,TRBV6-1,CASSEFGQGASYEQYF,TGTGCCAGCAGTGAATTCGGACAGGGTGCATCCTACGAGCAGTACTTC
many,TRBJ1-2,.,TRBV19,CASRPVGANYGYTF,TGTGCCAGTAGGCCGGTAGGGGCCAACTATGGCTACACCTTC
.,TRBJ2-7,.,TRBV6-2/TRBV6-3,CASTIQGKQYF,TGTGCCAGCACTATCCAGGGTAAGCAGTACTTC